Included here is one T cell receptor beta chain sequence, with context. Its antigen remains unknown. The same CDR3 arises from other DNA sequences in this sample as well. The data belong to a study of shared clonotypes between healthy human individuals. Whole-study context: In total, the donors were a couple of women and a few men aged 18 to 49. Whole-study results and caveats: Sequencing depth was a factor that was expected to affect clonotype sharing among donors. The sampled material consisted only of blood, and tissue repertoires are likely to differ.

Repertoires were generated with immunoSEQ multiplex PCR, while TCRdb's copy carries only in-frame clones and drops some. The repertoire includes more than 2 million clones, nearly 97% of them detected once, and approximately 0.13% sits in the top ten. Trimming shortened V by 0 bases and J by 7 bases, and 5 bases separated the two germline ends. The CDR3 has 12 residues. Germline values: CDR1 SGHDT, CDR2 YYEEEE. Sequenced sample: naive CD4+ T cells sorted from blood. Subset described: CD45RA+ positively selected. The V and J genes are TRBV5-6 and TRBJ1-5; D uncertain. The TCR was taken from a man aged 18 to 35 in good health. The CDR3 DNA is TGTGCCAGCAGCTTGGCGGGGCAGCCCCAGCATTTT. It translates to CASSLAGQPQHF.